The sample holds many counts of the clone carrying this TCR beta chain. The record originates from a study of neurological immune-mediated disorders. TCRdb re-called the 5' RACE reads with MiXCR, one entry per CDR3 protein. The sample carries tens of thousands of distinct CDR3 sequences, roughly 3.2% recorded once. The CDR3 is 14 amino acids. Deletions cut 3 bases from V and 7 bases from J, with 13 bases between. The source is a woman aged 25-40 years with multiple sclerosis. The sequencing input was PBMCs. The rearrangement links TRBV12-3 or TRBV12-4 to TRBJ1-5; a possible D gene is TRBD1 (5 bases). The CDR3 is CASSLGQAQQPQHF. The CDR3 nucleotides are TGTGCCAGCAGTTTGGGGCAGGCCCAACAGCCCCAGCATTTT.